The T cell receptor (beta chain) described here comes from a study of cytomegalovirus exposure and HLA in healthy donors. Findings and limits, study-wide: V- and J-gene trimming in TCR beta was tied to a missense DCLRE1C variant by an analysis performed later.

The length of the CDR3 is 17 residues. The germline gives CDR1 SGHRS, CDR2 YFSETQ. V dropped 5 bases and J dropped 1; count of bases not matched to a gene: 11. On this clone: Its cognate antigen is unknown.

The primer mix had 60 Vbeta and 13 Jbeta primers. The table came from immunoSEQ multiplex PCR; TCRdb's copy has only in-frame clones and leaves some out. This table holds some 210,000 clones, around 86% found once. The V gene is TRBV5-1, the J gene TRBJ2-2; the match to TRBD1 covers 7 bases. The sequencing sample was made of PBMCs. The sequence was obtained from a man aged 25-45 years in good health and CMV-seronegative. DNA of the CDR3: TGCGCCAGCAGGTGGGACAGTATTCTAGGGAACACCGGGGAGCTGTTTTTT. This gives the protein CASRWDSILGNTGELFF.